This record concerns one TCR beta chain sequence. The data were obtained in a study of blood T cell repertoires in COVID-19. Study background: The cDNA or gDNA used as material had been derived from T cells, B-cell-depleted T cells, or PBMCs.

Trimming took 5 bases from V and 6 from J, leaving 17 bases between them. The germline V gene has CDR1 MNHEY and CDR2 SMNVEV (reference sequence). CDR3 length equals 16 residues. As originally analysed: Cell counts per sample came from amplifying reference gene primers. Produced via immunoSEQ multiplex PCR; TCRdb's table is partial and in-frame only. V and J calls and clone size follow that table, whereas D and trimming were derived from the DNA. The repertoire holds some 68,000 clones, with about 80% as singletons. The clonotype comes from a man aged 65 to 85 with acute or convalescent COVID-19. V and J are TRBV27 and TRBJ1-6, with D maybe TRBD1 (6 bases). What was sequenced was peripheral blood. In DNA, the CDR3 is TGTGCCAGCAGTCCCGACAGGCGAATCGGTAATTCACCCCTCCACTTT. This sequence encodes CASSPDRRIGNSPLHF.